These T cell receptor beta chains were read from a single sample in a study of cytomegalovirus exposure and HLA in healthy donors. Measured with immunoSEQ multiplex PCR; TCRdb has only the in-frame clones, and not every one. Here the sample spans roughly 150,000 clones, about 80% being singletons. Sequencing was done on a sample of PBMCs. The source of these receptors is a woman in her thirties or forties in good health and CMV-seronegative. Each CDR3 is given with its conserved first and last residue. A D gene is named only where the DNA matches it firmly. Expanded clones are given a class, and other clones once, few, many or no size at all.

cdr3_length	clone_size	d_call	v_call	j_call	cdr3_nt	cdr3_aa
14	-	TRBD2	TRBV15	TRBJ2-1	TGTGCCACCAGCAGGAGAGCGGGAATCAATGAGCAGTTCTTC	CATSRRAGINEQFF
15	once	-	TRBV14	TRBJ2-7	TGTGCCAGCAGCCAAGCCTATGGTCGAATCTACGAGCAGTACTTC	CASSQAYGRIYEQYF
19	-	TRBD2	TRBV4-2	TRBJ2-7	TGTGCCAGCAGCGGGTGGGGGACTAGCGGGGGGTGGAGCTCCTACGAGCAGTACTTC	CASSGWGTSGGWSSYEQYF
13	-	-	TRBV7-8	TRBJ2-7	TGTGCCAGCAGCTTACGACAGACCTACGAGCAGTACTTC	CASSLRQTYEQYF
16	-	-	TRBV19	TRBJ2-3	TGTGCCAGTAGTCCTATAGATAGCCCAACGACAGATACGCAGTATTTT	CASSPIDSPTTDTQYF
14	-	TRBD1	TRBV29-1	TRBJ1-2	TGCAGCGTAAAAACAGGGGGCCCCCTTAAGGGCTACACCTTC	CSVKTGGPLKGYTF
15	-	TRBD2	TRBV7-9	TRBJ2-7	TGTGCCAGCAGCAGGGCCTCTAGCGGGAGATCCGAGCAGTACTTC	CASSRASSGRSEQYF
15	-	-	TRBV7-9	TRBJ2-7	TGTGCCAGCAGCCTCAGACAGCATAGCTCCTACGAGCAGTACTTC	CASSLRQHSSYEQYF
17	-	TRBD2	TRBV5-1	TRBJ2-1	TGCGCCAGCAGCTTGAGTTTTAGCGGGAGGGTGTACAATGAGCAGTTCTTC	CASSLSFSGRVYNEQFF
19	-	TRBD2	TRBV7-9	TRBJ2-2	TGTTCCAGCAGCCCCCCCCCGGGACTAGCGGGGGCGAACACCGGGGAGCTGTTTTTT	CSSSPPPGLAGANTGELFF
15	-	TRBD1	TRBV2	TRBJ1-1	TGTGCCACCCGGGACAGGGCTCTCATGAACACTGAAGCTTTCTTT	CATRDRALMNTEAFF
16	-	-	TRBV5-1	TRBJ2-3	TGCGCCAGCAGCTTGGTGTACGGGGTGAGCACAGATACGCAGTATTTT	CASSLVYGVSTDTQYF
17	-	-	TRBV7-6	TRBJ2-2	TGTGCCAGCAGCTTCCCCGGGGGAAATACGAACACCGGGGAGCTGTTTTTT	CASSFPGGNTNTGELFF
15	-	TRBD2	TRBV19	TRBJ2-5	TGTGCCAGTAGTGGCGGGGGAGTGGGGCAAGAGACCCAGTACTTC	CASSGGGVGQETQYF
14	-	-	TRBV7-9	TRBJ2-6	TGTGCCAGTCAAACAGGCTCTGGGGCCAACGTCCTGACTTTC	CASQTGSGANVLTF
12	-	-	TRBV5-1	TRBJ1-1	TGCGCCAGCAGCTTGGAACAGGGTGGAGCTTTCTTT	CASSLEQGGAFF
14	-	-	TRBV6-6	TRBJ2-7	TGTGCCAGCAGTTCAGGGATAGGGTCCTACGAGCAGTACTTC	CASSSGIGSYEQYF
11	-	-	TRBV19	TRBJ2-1	TGTGCCAGTAGCAGCGCCAATGAGCAGTTCTTC	CASSSANEQFF
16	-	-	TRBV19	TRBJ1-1	TGTGCCAGTAGTACCCCAACCCAGACACCGAACACTGAAGCTTTCTTT	CASSTPTQTPNTEAFF
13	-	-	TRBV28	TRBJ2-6	TGTGCCAGCTCAGGCTCCGGGGCCAACGTCCTGACTTTC	CASSGSGANVLTF
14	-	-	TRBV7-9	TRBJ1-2	TGTGCCAGCAGCATAGAGGTGGCAGGGGCTGGCTACACCTTC	CASSIEVAGAGYTF
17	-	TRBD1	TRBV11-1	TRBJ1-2	TGTGCCAGCAGCGGACCGGGACAGGGCATCTCTAACTATGGCTACACCTTC	CASSGPGQGISNYGYTF
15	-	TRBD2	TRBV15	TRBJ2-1	TGTGCCACCAGCAGAGACGGGGGGGCCTACAATGAGCAGTTCTTC	CATSRDGGAYNEQFF
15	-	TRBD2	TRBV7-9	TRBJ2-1	TGTGCCAGCAGGGATTTAGCGGGAGTAGGGGGTGAGCAGTTCTTC	CASRDLAGVGGEQFF
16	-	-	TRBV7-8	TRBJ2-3	TGTGCCAGCAGCTTAGCCAGCGGCTTCTCCTCAGATACGCAGTATTTT	CASSLASGFSSDTQYF
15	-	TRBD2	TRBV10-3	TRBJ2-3	TGTGCCACTCAGACTAGCGGGGGGTTCACAGATACGCAGTATTTT	CATQTSGGFTDTQYF
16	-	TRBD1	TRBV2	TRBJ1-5	TGTGCCAGCAGTGAAGAAAGGGACAGGGTGAATCAGCCCCAGCATTTT	CASSEERDRVNQPQHF
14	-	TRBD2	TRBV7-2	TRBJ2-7	TGTGCCAGCAGCTTAGAAGCGGGACCTCGAGAGCAGTACTTC	CASSLEAGPREQYF
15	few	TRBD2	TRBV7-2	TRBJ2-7	TGTGCCAGCAGTCGCGACGGGACTAGCGGGTACGAGCAGTACTTC	CASSRDGTSGYEQYF
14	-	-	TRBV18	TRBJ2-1	TGTGCCAGCTCACCCCAGGTGACCTACAATGAGCAGTTCTTC	CASSPQVTYNEQFF
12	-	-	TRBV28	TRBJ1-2	TGTGCCAGCAGCTGGTCTAAGAAAGGAGGGACCTTC	CASSWSKKGGTF
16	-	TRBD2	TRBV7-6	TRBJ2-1	TGTGCCAGCAGCTTAAGTTGGACTAGCGTCCGAAATGAGCAGTTCTTC	CASSLSWTSVRNEQFF
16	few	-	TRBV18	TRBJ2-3	TGTGCCAGCTCAAGAAATACAGGGGGGGAAGCAGATACGCAGTATTTT	CASSRNTGGEADTQYF
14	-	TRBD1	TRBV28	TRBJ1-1	TGTGCCAGCAGTTTTAGCCGACAGGGGGCGAGTGCTTTCTTT	CASSFSRQGASAFF
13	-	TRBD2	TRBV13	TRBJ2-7	TGTGCCAGCAGCCCGACTAGCGGGAGGGCCAGGTACTTC	CASSPTSGRARYF
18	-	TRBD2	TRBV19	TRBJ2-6	TGTGCCAGTACGAGGACTAGCGGGAGACTCTCTGGGGCCAACGTCCTGACTTTC	CASTRTSGRLSGANVLTF
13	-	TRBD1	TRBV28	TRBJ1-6	TGTGCCAGCGAAACAGGGGCGGGCTCACCCCTCCACTTT	CASETGAGSPLHF
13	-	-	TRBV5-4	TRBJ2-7	TGTGCCAGCAGCTTGGGAGTGCTACGAGAGCAGTACTTC	CASSLGVLREQYF
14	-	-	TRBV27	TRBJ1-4	TGTGCCAGCAGTTTTGGCAGCCAGGGGGAAAAACTGTTTTTT	CASSFGSQGEKLFF
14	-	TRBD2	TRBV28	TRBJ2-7	TGTGCCAGCAGTTTCCAGCGGGGACGGTACGAGCAGTACTTC	CASSFQRGRYEQYF
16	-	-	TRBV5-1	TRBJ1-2	TGCGCCAGCAGCCAGACTACTCAAGGGGGTACCTATGGCTACACCTTC	CASSQTTQGGTYGYTF
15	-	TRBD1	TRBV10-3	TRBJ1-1	TGTGCCATCAGCCCGACAGGGGGACTGAACACTGAAGCTTTCTTT	CAISPTGGLNTEAFF
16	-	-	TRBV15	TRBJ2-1	TGTGCCACCACCCCCCAGGGGGCGGGAGTAGTCTATGAGCAGTTCTTC	CATTPQGAGVVYEQFF
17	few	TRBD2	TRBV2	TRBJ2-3	TGTGCCAGCAGTGAAGCTCGGGGCGGGAGGAAGTCGTATACGCAGTATTTT	CASSEARGGRKSYTQYF
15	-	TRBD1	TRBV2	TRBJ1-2	TGTGCCAGCAGCCCCGGGACAGCCCTTAACTATGGCTACACCTTC	CASSPGTALNYGYTF
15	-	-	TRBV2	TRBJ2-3	TGTGCCAGCAGACCCGCGCTCCGGGTCACAGATACGCAGTATTTT	CASRPALRVTDTQYF
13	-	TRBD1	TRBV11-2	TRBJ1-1	TGTGCCAGCAGCTACAGACAGGGCCCTGAAGCTTTCTTT	CASSYRQGPEAFF
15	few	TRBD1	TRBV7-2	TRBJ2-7	TGTGCCAGCAGCCGAAACAGGGGAAGCTCCTACGAGCAGTACTTC	CASSRNRGSSYEQYF
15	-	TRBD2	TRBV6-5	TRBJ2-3	TGTGCCAGCAGCCTTAGCGGGAGGAAGGCAGATACGCAGTATTTT	CASSLSGRKADTQYF
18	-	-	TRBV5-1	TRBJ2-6	TGCGCCAGCAGCTTGGTGGTCAGATCATCCTCTGGGGCCAACGGCCTGACTTTC	CASSLVVRSSSGANGLTF
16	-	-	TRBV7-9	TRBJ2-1	TGTGCCAGCAGCTTAGATGGGGGGGCCTCTCGGAATGAGCAGTTCTTC	CASSLDGGASRNEQFF
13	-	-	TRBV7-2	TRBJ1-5	TGTGCCAGCAGCACAGTTAGCAATCAGCCCCAGCATTTT	CASSTVSNQPQHF
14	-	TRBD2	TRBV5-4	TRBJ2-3	TGTGCCAGCAGCTTGGCTCTAGCGGGGAATACGCAGTATTTT	CASSLALAGNTQYF
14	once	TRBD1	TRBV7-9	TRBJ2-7	TGTGCCAGCAGCCCGGACAGGGGTGGGCACGAGCAGTACTTC	CASSPDRGGHEQYF
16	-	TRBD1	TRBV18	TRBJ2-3	TGTGCCAGCTCACCCCAGGGGACAGCCGGCACAGATACGCAGTATTTT	CASSPQGTAGTDTQYF
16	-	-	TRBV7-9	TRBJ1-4	TGTGCCAGCAGCTTAGCAGGATGGGGAGAGGATGAAAAACTGTTTTTT	CASSLAGWGEDEKLFF
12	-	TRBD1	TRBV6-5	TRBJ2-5	TGTGCCAGTCGACAGGGCCAAGAGACCCAGTACTTC	CASRQGQETQYF
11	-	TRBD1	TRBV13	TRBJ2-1	TGTGCCATCCGGACAGGGTGGGCGCAGTTCTTC	CAIRTGWAQFF
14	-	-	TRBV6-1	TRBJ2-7	TGTGCCAGCACTTCGGGGACAACCGTCTACGAGCAGTACTTC	CASTSGTTVYEQYF